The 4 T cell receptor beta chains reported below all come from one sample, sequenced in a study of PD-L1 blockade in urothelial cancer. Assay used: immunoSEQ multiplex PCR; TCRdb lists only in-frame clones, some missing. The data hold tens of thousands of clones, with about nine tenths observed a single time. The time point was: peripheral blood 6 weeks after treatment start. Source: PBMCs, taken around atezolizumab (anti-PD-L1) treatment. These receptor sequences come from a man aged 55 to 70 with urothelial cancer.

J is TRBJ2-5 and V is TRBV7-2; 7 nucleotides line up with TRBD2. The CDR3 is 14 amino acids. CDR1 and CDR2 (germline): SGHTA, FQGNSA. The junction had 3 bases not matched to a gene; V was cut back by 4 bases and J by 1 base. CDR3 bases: TGTGCCAGCAGCTCCTGGGGGGGCCAAGAGACCCAGTACTTC. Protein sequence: CASSSWGGQETQYF.

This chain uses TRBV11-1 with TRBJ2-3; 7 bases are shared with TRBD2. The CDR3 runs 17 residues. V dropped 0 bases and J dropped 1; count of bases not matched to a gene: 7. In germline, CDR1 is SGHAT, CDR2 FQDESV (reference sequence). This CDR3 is CASSLARTRRGTDTQYF. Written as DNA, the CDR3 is TGTGCCAGCAGCTTAGCTAGGACTAGAAGAGGCACAGATACGCAGTATTTT.

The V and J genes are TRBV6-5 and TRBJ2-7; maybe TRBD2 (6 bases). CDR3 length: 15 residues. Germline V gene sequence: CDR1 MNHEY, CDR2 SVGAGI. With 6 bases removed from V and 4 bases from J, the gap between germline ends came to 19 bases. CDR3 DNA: TGTGCCAGCAGACAAAGGGACTTAACAGAATACGAGCAGTACTTC. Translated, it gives CASRQRDLTEYEQYF.

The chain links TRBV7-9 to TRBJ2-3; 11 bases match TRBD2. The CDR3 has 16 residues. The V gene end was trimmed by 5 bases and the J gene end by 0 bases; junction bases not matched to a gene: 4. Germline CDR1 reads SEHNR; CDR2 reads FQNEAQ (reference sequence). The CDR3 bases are TGTGCCAGCAGCCCTAGCGGGGGGACAAGCACAGATACGCAGTATTTT. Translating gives CASSPSGGTSTDTQYF.